This TCR beta chain was sequenced during a study of beta chain features in type 1 diabetes. Overall study results and limits: With patients and controls alike, PCR might favor shorter templates to an equal degree. Moderately but significantly shorter TCRB CDR3s were found in Type 1 diabetes patients in all four CD4+ subsets. There were fewer insertions and more deletions at the VDJ junctions of type 1 diabetes patients.

This clone was recorded many times. As yet, its antigen is unknown. This CDR3 has 10 residues. Looked up from germline, CDR1 is MDHEN and CDR2 is SYDVKM. V shed 5 bases and J shed 5 bases, with 4 bases lying between them. The authors reverse transcribed all of the isolated RNA, so sequencing captured expressed TCRB transcripts. Generated by immunoSEQ multiplex PCR, the TCRdb table keeps only in-frame clones and is missing some. The table records 130,000 to 150,000 clones, around 13% of them present only once. This clonotype was obtained from a man between 18 and 35 years old with type 1 diabetes. The rearrangement links TRBV28 to TRBJ2-7; no firm D call. Sequencing input: central memory CD4+ T cells from blood. The CDR3 is CASSLHEQYF. CDR3 bases: TGTGCCAGCAGTCTCCACGAGCAGTACTTC.